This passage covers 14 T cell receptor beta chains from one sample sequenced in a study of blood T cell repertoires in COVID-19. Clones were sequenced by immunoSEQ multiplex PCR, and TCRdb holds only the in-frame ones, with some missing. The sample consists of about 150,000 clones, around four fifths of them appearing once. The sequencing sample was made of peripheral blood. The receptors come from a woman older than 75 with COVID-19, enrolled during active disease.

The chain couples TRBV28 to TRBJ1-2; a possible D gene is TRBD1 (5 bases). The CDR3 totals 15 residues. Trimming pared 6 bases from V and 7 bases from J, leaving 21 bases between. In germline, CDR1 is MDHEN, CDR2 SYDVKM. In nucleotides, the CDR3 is TGTGCCAGCAGGGAGGGGTGGCAGCTACAAGGTGGCTACACCTTC. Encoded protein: CASREGWQLQGGYTF.

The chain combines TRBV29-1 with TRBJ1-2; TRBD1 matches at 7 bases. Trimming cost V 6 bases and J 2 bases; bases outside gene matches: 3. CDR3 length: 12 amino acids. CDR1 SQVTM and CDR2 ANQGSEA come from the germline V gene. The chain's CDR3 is CSVDRSNYGYTF. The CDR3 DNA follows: TGCAGCGTGGACAGGTCAAACTATGGCTACACCTTC.

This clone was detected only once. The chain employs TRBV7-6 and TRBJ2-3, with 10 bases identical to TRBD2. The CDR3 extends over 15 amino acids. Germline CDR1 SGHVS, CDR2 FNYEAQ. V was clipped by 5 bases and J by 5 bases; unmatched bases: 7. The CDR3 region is CASSGSGGTQDTQYF. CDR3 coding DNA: TGTGCCAGCAGCGGTAGCGGGGGGACCCAAGATACGCAGTATTTT.

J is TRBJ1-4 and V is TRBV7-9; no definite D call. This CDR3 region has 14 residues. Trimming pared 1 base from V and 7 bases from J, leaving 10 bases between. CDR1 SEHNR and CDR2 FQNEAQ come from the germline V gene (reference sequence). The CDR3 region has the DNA TGTGCCAGCAGCTTAGGTGGAGGGTTTGAAAAACTGTTTTTT. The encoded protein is CASSLGGGFEKLFF.

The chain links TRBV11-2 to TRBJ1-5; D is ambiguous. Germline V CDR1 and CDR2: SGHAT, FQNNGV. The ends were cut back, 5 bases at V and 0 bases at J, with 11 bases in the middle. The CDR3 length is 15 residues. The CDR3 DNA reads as TGTGCCAGCAGCCCCCTACCGGGTAGCAATCAGCCCCAGCATTTT. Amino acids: CASSPLPGSNQPQHF.

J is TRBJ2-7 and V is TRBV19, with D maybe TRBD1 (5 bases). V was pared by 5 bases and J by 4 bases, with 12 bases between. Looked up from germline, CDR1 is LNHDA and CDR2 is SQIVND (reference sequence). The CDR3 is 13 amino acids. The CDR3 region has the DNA TGTGCCAGTAGTCCGGACACGAAATACGAGCAGTACTTC. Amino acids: CASSPDTKYEQYF. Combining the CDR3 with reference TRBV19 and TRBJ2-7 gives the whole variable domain DGGITQSPKYLFRKEGQNVTLSCEQNLNHDAMYWYRQDPGQGLRLIYYSQIVNDFQKGDIAEGYSVSREKKESFPLTVTSAQKNPTAFYLCASSPDTKYEQYFGPGTRLTVT.

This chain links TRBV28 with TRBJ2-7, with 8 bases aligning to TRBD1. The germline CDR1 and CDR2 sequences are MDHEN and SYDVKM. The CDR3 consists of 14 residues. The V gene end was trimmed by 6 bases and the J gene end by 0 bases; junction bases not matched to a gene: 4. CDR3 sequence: CASSLGTGSYEQYF. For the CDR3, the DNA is TGTGCCAGCAGCTTGGGGACAGGCTCCTACGAGCAGTACTTC.

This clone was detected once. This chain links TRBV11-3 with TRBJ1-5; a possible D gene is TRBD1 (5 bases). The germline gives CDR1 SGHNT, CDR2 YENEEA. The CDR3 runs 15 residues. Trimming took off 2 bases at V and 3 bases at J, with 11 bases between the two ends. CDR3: CASSLTDSLNQPQHF. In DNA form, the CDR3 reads TGTGCCAGCAGCTTAACCGACAGCCTCAATCAGCCCCAGCATTTT.

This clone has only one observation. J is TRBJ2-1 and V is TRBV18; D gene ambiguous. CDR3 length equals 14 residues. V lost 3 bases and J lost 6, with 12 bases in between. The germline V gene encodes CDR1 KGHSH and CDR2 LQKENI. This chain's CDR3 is CASSPARIANEQFF. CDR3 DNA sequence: TGTGCCAGCTCACCGGCTAGGATCGCCAATGAGCAGTTCTTC.

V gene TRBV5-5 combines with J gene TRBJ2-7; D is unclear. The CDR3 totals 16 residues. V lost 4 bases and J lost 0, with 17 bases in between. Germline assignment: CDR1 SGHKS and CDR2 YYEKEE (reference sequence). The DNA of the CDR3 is TGTGCCAGCAGCCCAGGCAGCCCCTCGAGCTCCTACGAGCAGTACTTC. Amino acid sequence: CASSPGSPSSSYEQYF. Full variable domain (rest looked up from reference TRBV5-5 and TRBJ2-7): DAGVTQSPTHLIKTRGQQVTLRCSPISGHKSVSWYQQVLGQGPQFIFQYYEKEERGRGNFPDRFSARQFPNYSSELNVNALLLGDSALYLCASSPGSPSSSYEQYFGPGTRLTVT.

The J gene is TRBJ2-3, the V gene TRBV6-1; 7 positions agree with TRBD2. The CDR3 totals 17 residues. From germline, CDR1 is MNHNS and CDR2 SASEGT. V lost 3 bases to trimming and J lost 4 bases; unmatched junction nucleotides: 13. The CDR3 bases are TGTGCCAGCAGTGATATAGCGGGCCGTAACAACCCAGATACGCAGTATTTT. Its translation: CASSDIAGRNNPDTQYF.

CDR3 protein: CASSPGLVNEQFF. CDR3 sequence (DNA): TGTGCCAGCTCACCCGGACTAGTTAATGAGCAGTTCTTC. This chain links TRBV18 with TRBJ2-1; 7 positions agree with TRBD2. CDR3 length equals 13 residues. CDR1 and CDR2 (germline): KGHSH, LQKENI. V lost 3 bases to trimming and J lost 7 bases; unmatched junction nucleotides: 3.

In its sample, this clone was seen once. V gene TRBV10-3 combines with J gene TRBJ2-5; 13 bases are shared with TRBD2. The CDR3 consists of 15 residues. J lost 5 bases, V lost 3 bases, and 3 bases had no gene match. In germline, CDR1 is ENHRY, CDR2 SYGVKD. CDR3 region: CAISDGLAGVETQYF. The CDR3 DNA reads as TGTGCCATCAGTGACGGACTAGCGGGAGTCGAGACCCAGTACTTC.

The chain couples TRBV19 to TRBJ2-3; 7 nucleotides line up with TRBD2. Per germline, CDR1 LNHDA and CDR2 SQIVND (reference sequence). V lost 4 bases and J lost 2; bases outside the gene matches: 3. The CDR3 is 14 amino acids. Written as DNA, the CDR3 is TGTGCCAGTAGTACTAGCGGAACCACAGATACGCAGTATTTT. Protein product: CASSTSGTTDTQYF.